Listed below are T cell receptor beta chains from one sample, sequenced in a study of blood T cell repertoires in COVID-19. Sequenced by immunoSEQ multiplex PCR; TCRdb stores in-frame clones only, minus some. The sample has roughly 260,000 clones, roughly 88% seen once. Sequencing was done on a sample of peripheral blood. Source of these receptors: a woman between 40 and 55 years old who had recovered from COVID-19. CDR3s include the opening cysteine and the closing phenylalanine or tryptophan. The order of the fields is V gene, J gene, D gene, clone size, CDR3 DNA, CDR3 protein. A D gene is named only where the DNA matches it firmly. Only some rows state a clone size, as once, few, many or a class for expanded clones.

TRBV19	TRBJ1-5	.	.	TGTGCCAGTAGTATAGGGGGCGTGGGCAATCAGCCCCAGCATTTT	CASSIGGVGNQPQHF
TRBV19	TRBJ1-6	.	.	TGTGCCAGTAGTATGGGGACTCCTTATAATTCACCCCTCCACTTT	CASSMGTPYNSPLHF
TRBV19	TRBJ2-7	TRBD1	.	TGTGCCAGTAGTCCGAGGGGGCCCCAGTCCTACGAGCAGTACTTC	CASSPRGPQSYEQYF
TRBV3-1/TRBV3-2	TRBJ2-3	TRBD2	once	TGTGCCAGCAGCCAAGATGGTCTAGCGGAGGAAAATACGCAGTATTTT	CASSQDGLAEENTQYF
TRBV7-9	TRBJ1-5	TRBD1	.	TGTGCCAGCAGCGACAGGGGTGAGCCCCAGCATTTT	CASSDRGEPQHF
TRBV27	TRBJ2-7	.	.	TGTGCCAGCAGTCCAGGGTTTCACTACGAGCAGTACTTC	CASSPGFHYEQYF
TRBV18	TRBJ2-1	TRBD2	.	TGTGCCAGCCGGACTAGCGGGGGGAGCTCCTACAATGAGCAGTTCTTC	CASRTSGGSSYNEQFF
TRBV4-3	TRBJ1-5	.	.	TGCGCCAGCAGAGTTACGGGGGGCAAAACTAGCAATCAGCCCCAGCATTTT	CASRVTGGKTSNQPQHF
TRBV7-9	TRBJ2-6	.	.	TGTGCCAGCAGCGTGACAGGAGCCTCTGGGGCCAACGTCCTGACTTTC	CASSVTGASGANVLTF
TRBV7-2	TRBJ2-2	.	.	TGTGCCAGCAGCTTAGCGGTGGTGGGGGCATGGGGCACCGGGGAGCTGTTTTTT	CASSLAVVGAWGTGELFF
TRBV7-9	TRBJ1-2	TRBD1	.	TGTGCCAGCAGCCCCCCGGGACAGGGTGACTATGGCTACACCTTC	CASSPPGQGDYGYTF
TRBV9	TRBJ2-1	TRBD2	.	TGTGCCAGCAGCGCCGGACTAGCGGGAGGTAATGAGCAGTTCTTC	CASSAGLAGGNEQFF
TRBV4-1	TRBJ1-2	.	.	TGCGCCAGCAGCCAAGGTTGGGAGGCTCGGGCCGGCTACACCTTC	CASSQGWEARAGYTF
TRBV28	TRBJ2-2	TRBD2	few	TGTGCCAGCAGTTTTGGAATCGGGGGAGGGCTCACCGGGGAGCTGTTTTTT	CASSFGIGGGLTGELFF
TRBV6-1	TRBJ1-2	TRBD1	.	TGTGCCAGCAACGGCAGGGGGATTTTCTATGGCTACACCTTC	CASNGRGIFYGYTF
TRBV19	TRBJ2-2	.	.	TGTGCCAGTAGTATGCTAGGGCAGGGCACCGGGGAGCTGTTTTTT	CASSMLGQGTGELFF
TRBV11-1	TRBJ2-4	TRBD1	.	TGTGCCAGCAGCTTAGGGGGACAGCCCCACAAAAACATTCAGTACTTC	CASSLGGQPHKNIQYF
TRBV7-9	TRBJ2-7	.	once	TGTGCCAGCAGCTTAGCCCTGGGAAACAGGAACGAGCAGTACTTC	CASSLALGNRNEQYF
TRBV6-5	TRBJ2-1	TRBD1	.	TGTGCCACCAGGGACAGGGAAGGCTACAATGAGCAGTTCTTC	CATRDREGYNEQFF
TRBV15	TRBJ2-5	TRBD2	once	TGTGCCACCAGCAGACGGGGGGGCGGGAGAGAGACCCAGTACTTC	CATSRRGGGRETQYF